This T cell receptor (beta chain) was sequenced during a study of ipilimumab plus nivolumab after autologous stem cell transplantation. Study overall: Median doses per patient: four or five ipilimumab, under 10 nivolumab. The DLBCL cohort had primary refractory and relapsed disease, with 18-month progression-free survival of around 86% and 29%.

The CDR3 has 19 residues. V was clipped by 4 bases and J by 1 base; unmatched bases: 14. CDR1 is SGDLS, CDR2 YYNGEE, per germline. Sequenced by immunoSEQ multiplex PCR; TCRdb stores in-frame clones only, minus some. The sample contains about 13,000 clones, 55% to 85% of which appear only once. Patients got ipilimumab 1 mg/kg beginning 14 to 28 days post-transplant. The sequenced sample was PBMCs, obtained in a trial of ipilimumab plus nivolumab as post-transplant consolidation. This sequence joins TRBV9 and TRBJ2-1; TRBD2 matches 10 bases. This TCR was sampled from a male donor with diffuse large B-cell lymphoma. CDR3 bases: TGTGCCAGCAGCCCCCGACTAGCGGGCCCGACTATATCCTACAATGAGCAGTTCTTC. Encoded protein: CASSPRLAGPTISYNEQFF.